The clone carrying this T cell receptor beta chain was seen repeatedly, ten times or more. Its antigen is not known. The sample originates from a study of regulatory T cells in long-lasting Graves disease. General study findings and limits: Newly diagnosed patients had higher TCR diversity than persistent Graves' patients did.

Trimming removed 6 bases at V and 2 bases at J, with 13 bases between. The CDR3 extends over 15 amino acids. Sequencing libraries for TCR beta were prepared with iRepertoire HTBI primers and Arm-PCR of CDR3 regions. Per the original data handling: Sequenced samples collectively carried roughly 60 TRBV and over 11 TRBJ segments. A single record per CDR3 protein comes from TCRdb applying MiXCR to the multiplex PCR reads. These V and J calls originate from TCRdb's pipeline instead of the authors' own analysis. The table shows about 470,000 distinct CDR3 sequences, with 15% occurring only once. Time point specified: newly diagnosed GD, antithyroid drugs for less than 3 months. After RNA was extracted from PBMCs, the TCR library was made from it. Staff drew roughly 10 milliliters of peripheral blood into EDTA tubes. The sample also formed part of further work on T cells in Graves' hyperthyroidism and ophthalmopathy.

V usage is TRBV12-3 or TRBV12-4 and J usage is TRBJ2-2; possibly TRBD2 for D (6 bases). Sequencing was performed on peripheral blood mononuclear cells (PBMCs), taken at new diagnosis, from a patient treated with antithyroid drugs. This clonotype was obtained from a woman in her twenties or thirties with Graves disease. The CDR3 loop reads CASRSGTLNTGELFF. CDR3 nucleotide sequence: TGTGCCAGCAGGTCCGGGACTTTAAACACCGGGGAGCTGTTTTTT.